This entry lists 12 T cell receptor beta chains sequenced from one sample in a study of shared clonotypes between healthy human individuals. The assay was immunoSEQ multiplex PCR, and TCRdb's table has in-frame clones only and misses some. Among millions of clones listed, 85% to 95% were seen once. Sequencing was done on a sample of naive CD4+ T cells sorted from blood. Subset noted: CD45RA+ positively selected. The receptors come from a man aged 18-30 years in good health.

The table lists this clone with a count of one. The rearrangement joins TRBV4-1 to TRBJ1-4; 10 nucleotides line up with TRBD1. Per germline, CDR1 MGHRA and CDR2 YSYEKL. V lost 4 bases, J lost 3 bases, and 17 bases stayed unmatched. CDR3 length equals 20 residues. The CDR3 loop is CASSRVFRTGGRRANEKLFF. The DNA for the CDR3 is TGCGCCAGCAGCCGGGTCTTCCGGACAGGGGGTCGGAGGGCTAATGAAAAACTGTTTTTT.

The chain employs TRBV7-6 and TRBJ1-5; 7 nucleotides match TRBD1. V dropped 3 bases and J dropped 3; count of bases not matched to a gene: 14. The germline V gene encodes CDR1 SGHVS and CDR2 FNYEAQ. CDR3 size: 18 residues. This CDR3 reads CASSFQADREWNNQPQHF. In DNA, the CDR3 is TGTGCCAGCAGCTTCCAAGCCGACAGGGAGTGGAACAATCAGCCCCAGCATTTT.

This rearrangement joins TRBV9 to TRBJ2-2; 7 bases agree with TRBD2. V shed 6 bases and J 6 bases; nucleotides not matched to a gene: 5. This CDR3 has 13 residues. Germline CDR1 and CDR2: SGDLS and YYNGEE. The CDR3 region is CASMRGNAGELFF. The CDR3 nucleotides read TGTGCCAGCATGCGGGGGAATGCCGGGGAGCTGTTTTTT.

Worth noting for this clone: The junction differs from germline at one of its ends, possibly a read error. The V gene is TRBV7-7, the J gene TRBJ2-3; D is possibly TRBD2 (5 bases). The germline CDR1 and CDR2 sequences are SSHAT and FNYEAQ (reference sequence). CDR3 length: 15 residues. CDR3 region: CASSSRVGGTDTQYF. CDR3 nucleotide sequence: TGTGCTAGCAGCTCAAGGGTCGGGGGCACAGATACGCAGTATTTT.

The chain joins TRBV18 to TRBJ1-1; 11 bases agree with TRBD1. Unmatched junction bases numbered 4, after V lost 6 bases and J lost 1 base. Germline loops: CDR1 KGHSH, CDR2 LQKENI. The CDR3 is 15 amino acids. DNA for the CDR3: TGTGCCAGCTCGGGGACAGGGGGAGAGAACACTGAAGCTTTCTTT. This sequence encodes CASSGTGGENTEAFF.

Turning to this clone: At the DNA level, this CDR3 is encoded by other sequences in the same sample as well. This chain uses TRBV11-2 with TRBJ2-5; D remains unclear. The V end was cut by 0 bases, the J end by 2 bases, with 10 bases between. In germline, CDR1 is SGHAT, CDR2 FQNNGV. This CDR3 is built from 15 residues. In DNA form, the CDR3 reads TGTGCCAGCAGCTTAGATGGCAGCGCTCAAGAGACCCAGTACTTC. Encoded protein: CASSLDGSAQETQYF.

As concerns this clone: A read error may account for a junction end that differs from germline. V gene TRBV7-8 combines with J gene TRBJ1-5; D may be TRBD1 (6 bases). Per germline, CDR1 SGHVS and CDR2 FQNEAQ. The CDR3 has 12 amino acids. CDR3 nucleotide sequence: TGTGCCAGCAGCTTAGGGACCGGGACAATGGATTTT. It codes for CASSLGTGTMDF.

As DNA, the CDR3 is TGTGCCAGCAGTTTTCCCTCGCCGGGACAGGCCATAGGGTCCTATAATTCACCCCTCCACTTT. Protein product: CASSFPSPGQAIGSYNSPLHF. The chain carries TRBV27 and TRBJ1-6; 8 bases map to TRBD1. This CDR3 comprises 21 residues. The V and J ends lost 3 bases and 1 base, in that order; junction bases with no gene match: 17. Germline CDR1 and CDR2: MNHEY and SMNVEV (reference sequence).

A single count supports this clone. The CDR3 loop is CASSTGAWVNTEAFF. The CDR3 DNA reads TGTGCCAGTAGTACAGGGGCGTGGGTGAACACTGAAGCTTTCTTT. This sequence joins TRBV19 and TRBJ1-1, with a weak D call TRBD1 (6 bases). The CDR3 contains 15 residues. Trimming left V 4 bases short and J 0 bases short, with 12 bases between. From germline, CDR1 is LNHDA and CDR2 SQIVND (reference sequence).

The genes are TRBV5-1 and TRBJ2-7, with D possibly matching TRBD1 (6 bases). The CDR3 has 13 amino acids. Per germline, CDR1 SGHRS and CDR2 YFSETQ. Trimming pared 1 base from V and 3 bases from J, leaving 8 bases between. For the CDR3, the DNA is TGCGCCAGCAGCTTGAGGGGACACTACGAGCAGTACTTC. Protein product: CASSLRGHYEQYF.

This chain connects TRBV11-2 to TRBJ2-6; no firm D call. Germline loops: CDR1 SGHAT, CDR2 FQNNGV. V lost 1 base to trimming and J lost 0 bases, with 4 bases between them. This CDR3 has 15 residues. CDR3 nucleotide sequence: TGTGCCAGCAGCTTAGGTGCCTCTGGGGCCAACGTCCTGACTTTC. This translates into CASSLGASGANVLTF.

The V call is TRBV5-4, the J call TRBJ1-1; D gene ambiguous. The length of the CDR3 is 12 residues. Trimming shortened V by 2 bases and J by 3 bases, and 5 bases separated the two germline ends. Germline values: CDR1 SGHNT, CDR2 YYREEE (reference sequence). CDR3 protein: CASSFRDTEAFF. As DNA, the CDR3 is TGTGCCAGCAGCTTCCGGGACACTGAAGCTTTCTTT.